This TCR beta chain emerged from a study of blood T cell repertoires in COVID-19. Overall study context: Samples of COVID-19 (acute and convalescent) were obtained from the United States, Italy and Spain. T cells, B-cell-depleted T cells, or PBMCs supplied cDNA or gDNA.

As handled by the study authors: Scientists estimated how many nucleated cells there were by amplifying reference gene primers. TCRdb keeps only in-frame clones here, not all; method: immunoSEQ multiplex PCR. That table gives V, J and clone size, and the DNA gave D and trimming. The sample includes some 120,000 clones, 75% to 95% seen only once; the top ten take about 1.9%. Germline V gene sequence: CDR1 SEHNR, CDR2 FQNEAQ (reference sequence). The CDR3 is 13 residues long. Trimming removed 5 bases from V and 2 bases from J; junction bases left unmatched: 0. This clone was seen a handful of times. The TCR sequence derives from a human donor with active COVID-19. The donor label of this sample is uncertain. The V and J genes are TRBV7-9 and TRBJ1-5, with TRBD1 matching 7 bases. Sequences were obtained from peripheral blood. CDR3 region: CASSGQGNQPQHF. For the CDR3, the DNA is TGTGCCAGCAGCGGACAGGGCAATCAGCCCCAGCATTTT.